This TCR beta chain appears in the sequencing data of a study of blood T cell repertoires in COVID-19. Study-level background: Samples of COVID-19 (acute and convalescent) were obtained from the United States, Italy and Spain. T cells, B-cell-depleted T cells, or PBMCs supplied cDNA or gDNA.

Losses at the gene ends were 5 bases for V and 4 bases for J; bases not matched to a gene: 7. Germline CDR1 is SGHAT and CDR2 is FQNNGV. This CDR3 has 15 residues. In the original processing: Counts of nucleated cells, estimated from reference gene primer amplification, were obtained. The data were produced by immunoSEQ multiplex PCR, yet TCRdb's version contains in-frame clones alone and is incomplete. V and J calls and clone size follow that table, whereas D and trimming were derived from the DNA. The data hold 360,000 or so clones, with roughly 89% observed a single time. The clonotype originates from a man aged 18-30 years with active or convalescent COVID-19. Input material: peripheral blood. The chain combines TRBV11-2 with TRBJ1-1, with 10 bases lining up with TRBD1. The CDR3 sequence is CASSHGTGASTEAFF. The CDR3 DNA sequence: TGTGCCAGCAGCCATGGGACAGGGGCAAGCACTGAAGCTTTCTTT.